The entry below describes one T cell receptor (beta chain). Its binding antigen is unknown. Qualities for individual bases were not recorded, and no much larger clone is one base off. As encoded in the germline V gene, CDR1 is SGHTA while CDR2 is FQGNSA. Between the V and J ends, shortened by 3 bases and 7 bases respectively, the junction contains 13 bases. The CDR3 numbers 14 residues from cysteine through phenylalanine. Only the CDR3 region is kept as DNA, spanning 42 bases read in frame from base 1. This record comes from a study of blood T cells in healthy people across ages (dated by TCRdb to about 2015). General notes on the study: In model experiments, template switching captured about one uniquely barcoded TCR beta cDNA molecule for every two T cells. The study measured age-related changes in TCR beta repertoire diversity using deep sequencing normalized with unique cDNA molecular identifiers. The donors were divided into four age groups: young (average approximately 17 years), middle-aged (about 40), aged (roughly 66) and long-lived (more than 75). To avoid experimental bias, donors of different ages were spread randomly across the sequencing lanes. Two additional independent replicas of 1 million unique cDNA reads from the same blood draw were analyzed for two donors (one aged 18 to 29 and one aged 80 or older).

Systemically healthy Caucasian individuals from Russia, approximately 39 in total and aged about 6 to 95 years, were included as donors. Each donor gave 8 to 10 milliliters of peripheral blood, collected into EDTA-treated Vacutainer tubes. Ficoll-Paque density-gradient centrifugation was used to isolate PBMCs, with at least 6.5 million per sample. Total RNA was extracted from PBMCs with Trizol reagent, with at least 5 micrograms obtained per sample. Naive CD45RAhigh/CD27high T cell percentages were measured by flow cytometry on a PBMC aliquot from every donor. What the authors observed across the whole study: Compared with the aged group, the long-lived group had more naive CD4+ T cells, fewer expanded clones and increased TCR diversity, a pattern suggesting age selection. Because the CMV infection status of the donors was unknown, age-related changes in expanded clonotypes may potentially have been confounded. Estimates of total diversity based on one million sequenced T cells were considered lower bounds and underestimates. A strong correlation was found between observed TCR beta diversity and the percentage of naive T cells measured by flow cytometry. As age increased, observed TCR beta diversity per million T cells dropped in a roughly linear way, and a significant reduction was already evident by age 40. Conclusive comparison of naive and antigen-experienced compartments was prevented by the profiling of bulk unsorted PBMCs.

Libraries came from 5' RACE. The sample was run on an Illumina HiSeq 2500. A second roughly 7 to 11 cycle PCR used a sample-barcoded 5' primer and a J-beta primer mix. Each TCR beta cDNA molecule received a unique molecular identifier from a template-switch 5' adaptor carrying 12 random nucleotides. Each sample yielded at least 2.5 million CDR3-containing paired-end reads. First-strand cDNA synthesis was performed from all RNA using the Mint cDNA synthesis kit, with priming by a TRBC-specific oligonucleotide. Following uracil-DNA glycosylase treatment, all cDNA underwent a first 18-cycle PCR with the universal primers M1SS and BC2_uni_R. The authors' analysis ran thus. Each sample was normalized by randomly selecting 1 million high-quality reads, each carrying a distinct molecular identifier. Instead of being binned into consensus sequences, reads with shared molecular identifiers were discarded. MiTCR, run with a Q25 quality threshold and the strictest error-elimination algorithm, handled CDR3 identification, clonotype clustering and error correction. A nonparametric unseen species model using Euler transformation provided a lower-bound estimate of total TCR beta diversity. TCRdb reran the public reads through fastp at Q25 and MiXCR, keeping productive beta chains. When rows share a CDR3 protein, they turn into one entry using the most common DNA and genes. What appears here as the V and J calls and clone size reflects TCRdb's work, not the paper's. Within this sample are 600,000 to 800,000 distinct CDR3 sequences, with 40% to 65% of them counted one time only. The ten largest clones represent roughly 14% of the sample.

The TCR was taken from an elderly woman in good health. The specimen sequenced was blood. The chain is encoded by TRBV7-2 joined to TRBJ1-5; a confident D gene designation cannot be given. The DNA sequence is TGTGCCAGCAGCTTTCCCCTTCGAGGGCAGCCCCAGCATTTT. The resulting protein is CASSFPLRGQPQHF.